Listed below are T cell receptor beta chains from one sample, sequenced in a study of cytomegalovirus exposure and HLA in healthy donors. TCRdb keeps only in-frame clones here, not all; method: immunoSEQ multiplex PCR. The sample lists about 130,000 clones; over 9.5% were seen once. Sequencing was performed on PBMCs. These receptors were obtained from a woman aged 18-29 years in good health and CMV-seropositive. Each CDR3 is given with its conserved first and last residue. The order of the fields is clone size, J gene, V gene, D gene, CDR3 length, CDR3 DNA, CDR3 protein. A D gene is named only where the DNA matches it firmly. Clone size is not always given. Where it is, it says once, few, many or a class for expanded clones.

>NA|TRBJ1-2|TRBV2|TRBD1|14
TGTGCCGGGGGTCGGACAGGGGCGATCTATGGCTACACCTTC
CAGGRTGAIYGYTF
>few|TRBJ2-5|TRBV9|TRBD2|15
TGTGCCAGCAGCGTGGGCGGACTAGCGGGAGAGACCCAGTACTTC
CASSVGGLAGETQYF
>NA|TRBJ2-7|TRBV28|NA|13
TGTGCCAGCACCCGGCCACTAAGCTACGAGCAGTACTTC
CASTRPLSYEQYF
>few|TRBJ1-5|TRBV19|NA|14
TGTGCCAGTAGTATATCAGTGGCCCACCAGCCCCAGCATTTT
CASSISVAHQPQHF
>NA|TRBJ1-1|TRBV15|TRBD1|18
TGTGCCACCAGCAGAGACGGGACAGGGACAACTTCGAGCACTGAAGCTTTCTTT
CATSRDGTGTTSSTEAFF
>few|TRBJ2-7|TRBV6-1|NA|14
TGTGCCGTTCCGGGGGAGCGGATTACCTACGAGCAGTACTTC
CAVPGERITYEQYF
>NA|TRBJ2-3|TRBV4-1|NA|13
TGCGCCAGCAGCGTAACTGTCCAAGATACGCAGTATTTT
CASSVTVQDTQYF
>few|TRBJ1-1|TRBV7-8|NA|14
TGTGCCAGCGTTTCGGTGGCGGTGAACACTGAAGCTTTCTTT
CASVSVAVNTEAFF
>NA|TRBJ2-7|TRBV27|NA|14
TGTGCCAGCAGTTTCCTCCCCAATTCCTACGAGCAGTACTTC
CASSFLPNSYEQYF
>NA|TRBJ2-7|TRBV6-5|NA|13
NA
CASSSSGRGEQYF
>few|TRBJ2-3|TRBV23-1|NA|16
TGCGCCAGCAGTCAAGACGGACTCTCTAGCACAGATACGCAGTATTTT
CASSQDGLSSTDTQYF
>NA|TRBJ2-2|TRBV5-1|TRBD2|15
TGCGCCAGCAGACCGGGACTAGAGGGAGCCGGGGAGCTGTTTTTT
CASRPGLEGAGELFF
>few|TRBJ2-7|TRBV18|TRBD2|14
TGTGCCAGCTCACGCCTAGCGGGAGGGGACGAGCAGTACTTC
CASSRLAGGDEQYF
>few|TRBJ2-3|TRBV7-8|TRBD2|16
TGTGCCAGCAGCCTACAACGACTAGCGGGAGGGGATACGCAGTATTTT
CASSLQRLAGGDTQYF
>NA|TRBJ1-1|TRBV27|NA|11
TGTGCCAGCAGCCACGGCACTGAAGCTTTCTTT
CASSHGTEAFF
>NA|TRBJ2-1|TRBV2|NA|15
TGTGCCAGCCTGAAGGAATGGCAGGGGAAAAATGAGCAGTTCTTC
CASLKEWQGKNEQFF
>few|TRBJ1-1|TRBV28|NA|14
TGTGCCAGCAGTTTGTCATCCACCCGGGCGGGAGCTTTCTTT
CASSLSSTRAGAFF
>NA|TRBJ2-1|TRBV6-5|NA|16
TGTGCCAGCAGTTACGGCGGGGGCCTGGGAGGAAATGAGCAGTTCTTC
CASSYGGGLGGNEQFF
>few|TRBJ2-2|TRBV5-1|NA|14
TGCGCCAGCCTGAGGGCCCCGAACACCGGGGAGCTGTTTTTT
CASLRAPNTGELFF
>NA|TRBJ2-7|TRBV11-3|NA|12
TGTGCCAGCAGCTTCTCCCGTTACGAGCAGTACTTC
CASSFSRYEQYF
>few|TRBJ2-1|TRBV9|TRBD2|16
TGTGCCAGCAGCATGCAAGCCGGGACTAGCGGAAATGAGCAGTTCTTC
CASSMQAGTSGNEQFF
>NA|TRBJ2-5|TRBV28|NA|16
TGTGCCAGCAGTTTACGTGGACTATCTTCCCAAGAGACCCAGTACTTC
CASSLRGLSSQETQYF
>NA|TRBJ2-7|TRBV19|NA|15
TGTGCCAGTAGTATGAATTCCGTAGCGGCCTACGAGCAGTACTTC
CASSMNSVAAYEQYF
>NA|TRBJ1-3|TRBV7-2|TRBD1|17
TGTGCCAGCAGCTTACCCTCGGGACAGCACTCTGGAAACACCATATATTTT
CASSLPSGQHSGNTIYF
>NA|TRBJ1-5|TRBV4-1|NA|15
TGCGCCAGCAGCCAAGCCCTAAATAGCAATCAGCCCCAGCATTTT
CASSQALNSNQPQHF
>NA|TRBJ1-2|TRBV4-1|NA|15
TGCGCCAGCAGCCTGGGGGGGCAGGGTCATTTCGGCTACACCTTC
CASSLGGQGHFGYTF
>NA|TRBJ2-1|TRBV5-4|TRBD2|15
TGTGCCAGCAGCTTGTCGAGCGGGAGCGCAAATGAGCAGTTCTTC
CASSLSSGSANEQFF
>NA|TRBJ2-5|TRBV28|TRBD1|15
TGTGCCAGCAGTTTTTTAGGGACAGGGCAAGAGACCCAGTACTTC
CASSFLGTGQETQYF
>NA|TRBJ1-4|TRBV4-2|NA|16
TGTGCCAGCAGCCAAGACATCCCGGGGTCGGGTGAAAAACTGTTTTTT
CASSQDIPGSGEKLFF
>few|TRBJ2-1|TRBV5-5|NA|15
TGTGCCAGCAGCGTCGCCCTAGCGAGGTACAATGAGCAGTTCTTC
CASSVALARYNEQFF
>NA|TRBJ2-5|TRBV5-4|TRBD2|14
TGTGCCAGCAGCCTACGAAGCGGGAGTGAGACCCAGTACTTC
CASSLRSGSETQYF
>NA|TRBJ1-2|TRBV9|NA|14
TGTGCCAGCAGCGTAGACGGCGGTTTAGAGGGCTACACCTTC
CASSVDGGLEGYTF
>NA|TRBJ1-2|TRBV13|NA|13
TGTGCCAGCAGCTCTTACAGTAACTATGGCTACACCTTC
CASSSYSNYGYTF
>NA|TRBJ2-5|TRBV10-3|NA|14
TGTGCCATCAGTGAGAAGGAGGTCCAAGCGACCCAGTACTTC
CAISEKEVQATQYF
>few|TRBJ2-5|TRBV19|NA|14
TGTGCCAGTACCCTAGGTAGATACCCGGGGACCCAGTACTTC
CASTLGRYPGTQYF
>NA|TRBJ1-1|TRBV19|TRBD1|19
TGTGCCAGTAGTATAGTATCCCCGGGACAGGGATGGTTAGGCACTGAAGCTTTCTTT
CASSIVSPGQGWLGTEAFF
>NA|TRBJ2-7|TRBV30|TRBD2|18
TGTGCCTGGAGTAAAGGGTCTAGCGGGAGAACTAGCTCCTACGAGCAGTACTTC
CAWSKGSSGRTSSYEQYF
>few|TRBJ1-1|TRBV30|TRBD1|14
TGTGCCTGGAGTTTGGGGACAGCGAACACTGAAGCTTTCTTT
CAWSLGTANTEAFF
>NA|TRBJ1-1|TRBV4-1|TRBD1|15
TGCGCCAGCAGCCAGATCGAGACAGGGCCCACTGAAGCTTTCTTT
CASSQIETGPTEAFF
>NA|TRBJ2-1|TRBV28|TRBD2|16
TGTGCCAGCAGTTCAACTAGCGGGAGTATATACAATGAGCAGTTCTTC
CASSSTSGSIYNEQFF
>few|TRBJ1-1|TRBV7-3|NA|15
TGTGCCAGCAGCTTAAGTCCCGAACCTGACATTGAAGCTTTCTTT
CASSLSPEPDIEAFF
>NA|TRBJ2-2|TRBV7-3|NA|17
TGTGCCAGCAGCTTAATTAGCGCGGCAGGGGAAACCGGGGAGCTGTTTTTT
CASSLISAAGETGELFF
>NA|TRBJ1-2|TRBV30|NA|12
TGTGCCTGGAGCGTCGGGGGGTATGGCTACACCTTC
CAWSVGGYGYTF
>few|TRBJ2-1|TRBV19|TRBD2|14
TGTGCCACTGAGTCCCAGCGGGATTACAATGAGCAGTTCTTC
CATESQRDYNEQFF
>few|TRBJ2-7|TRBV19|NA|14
TGTGCCAGTAGGGTACAGGCCTTCTCCTACGAGCAGTACTTC
CASRVQAFSYEQYF
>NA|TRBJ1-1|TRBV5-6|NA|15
TGTGCCAGCAGCTCGGCCGGGAAAGGGAGGACTGAAGCTTTCTTT
CASSSAGKGRTEAFF
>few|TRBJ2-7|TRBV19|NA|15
TGTGCCAGTAGTATAGCGGCACAGAGCTCCTACGAGCAGTACTTC
CASSIAAQSSYEQYF
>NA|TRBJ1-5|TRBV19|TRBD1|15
TGTGCCAGTAGTACACAGGGGCTGGGCAATCAGCCCCAGCATTTT
CASSTQGLGNQPQHF
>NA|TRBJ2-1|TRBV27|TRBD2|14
TGTGCCAGCACCGGACTAGCGGGAGCGAATGAGCAGTTCTTC
CASTGLAGANEQFF
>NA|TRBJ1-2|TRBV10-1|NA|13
TGCGCCAGCAGTGCAGACAGAATCTATGGCTACACCTTC
CASSADRIYGYTF
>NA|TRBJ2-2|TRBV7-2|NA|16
TGTGCCAGCAGCGGGACTGTACAACCCGGCACCGGGGAGCTGTTTTTT
CASSGTVQPGTGELFF
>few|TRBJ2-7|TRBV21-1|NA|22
TGTGCCAGCAGCAATTTCAACAGGGGCAATGAATCAGTAAGCGGTTGCCTCTACGAGCAGTACTTC
CASSNFNRGNESVSGCLYEQYF
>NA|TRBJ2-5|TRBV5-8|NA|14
TGTGCCAGCAGCTTCGAAAGGGGGCAAGAGACCCAGTACTTC
CASSFERGQETQYF